Below, 32 T cell receptor beta chains from the same sample are listed, as sequenced in a study of blood T cell repertoires in COVID-19 (dated by TCRdb to 2019 to 2021). Library method: the immunoSEQ multiplex PCR assay. The table comes from immuneACCESS by way of TCRdb, which keeps in-frame sequences with V and J called. Part of the clones is missing from these tables; in studies checked, under half for an unresolved V gene and the rest for unknown reasons. Within this sample are under 300,000 clones, with over 75% of them counted one time only. Together, the top ten hold about 1.9% of the sample. Sequencing was carried out using peripheral blood. These receptors were obtained from a young man who had recovered from COVID-19.

This rearrangement joins TRBV12-3 or TRBV12-4 to TRBJ1-2, with D tentatively TRBD1 (6 bases). The CDR3 covers 13 residues. V was cut by 6 bases and J by 8 bases, with 16 bases left in between. The CDR3 protein is CASSKDRRPGYTF. DNA for the CDR3: TGTGCCAGCAGCAAAGACAGGCGCCCGGGCTACACCTTC.

The V call is TRBV18, the J call TRBJ2-3; 10 nucleotides match TRBD1. The CDR3 runs 15 residues. Trimming cost V 3 bases and J 4 bases; bases outside gene matches: 4. Germline values: CDR1 KGHSH, CDR2 LQKENI. The CDR3 region is CASSPGTGAADTQYF. For the CDR3, the DNA is TGTGCCAGCTCACCCGGGACAGGGGCCGCAGATACGCAGTATTTT.

V and J are TRBV7-2 and TRBJ2-7; 8 bases are a match to TRBD1. Germline V gene lookup returns CDR1 SGHTA and CDR2 FQGNSA. The CDR3 length is 13 residues. With 5 bases clipped from V and 5 bases from J, the junction kept 5 bases outside the gene matches. The CDR3 is CASSVDRDHEQYF. CDR3 nucleotide sequence: TGTGCCAGCAGCGTGGACAGGGACCACGAGCAGTACTTC.

The rearrangement uses TRBV6-5 and TRBJ2-2; perhaps TRBD2 as D (6 bases). CDR1 and CDR2 from the germline V gene are MNHEY and SVGAGI. The CDR3 sequence is 16 residues long. V lost 4 bases, J lost 1 base, and 13 bases lay in between. CDR3 residues: CASSFRGTVNTGELFF. The CDR3, as DNA: TGTGCCAGCAGTTTCCGCGGGACGGTGAACACCGGGGAGCTGTTTTTT.

The J gene is TRBJ2-5, the V gene TRBV11-2, with D possibly being TRBD2 (6 bases). The V gene's germline CDR1 is SGHAT and CDR2 FQNNGV. V dropped 0 bases and J dropped 1 base, with 9 bases sitting between them. This CDR3 has 15 residues. CDR3 region: CASSLEGLRQETQYF. As DNA, the CDR3 is TGTGCCAGCAGCTTAGAGGGACTCCGCCAAGAGACCCAGTACTTC.

This clone has only one observation. The chain joins TRBV5-6 to TRBJ1-4; possible D gene TRBD1, 5 bases. Germline values: CDR1 SGHDT, CDR2 YYEEEE. This CDR3 has 14 residues. Trimming removed 0 bases at V and 6 bases at J, with 9 bases between. In nucleotides, the CDR3 is TGTGCCAGCAGCTTGGCAGGGCTCGATGAAAAACTGTTTTTT. Translating it yields CASSLAGLDEKLFF. Combining the CDR3 with reference TRBV5-6 and TRBJ1-4 gives the whole variable domain DAGVTQSPTHLIKTRGQQVTLRCSPKSGHDTVSWYQQALGQGPQFIFQYYEEEERQRGNFPDRFSGHQFPNYSSELNVNALLLGDSALYLCASSLAGLDEKLFFGSGTQLSVL.

The V gene is TRBV5-1, the J gene TRBJ2-1, with D possibly being TRBD1 (6 bases). Germline CDR1 SGHRS, CDR2 YFSETQ. The CDR3 is 13 residues long. Trimming took 5 bases from V and 6 from J, leaving 12 bases between them. CDR3 sequence reads: CASSSEGVNEQFF. The DNA for the CDR3 is TGCGCCAGCAGTTCTGAGGGGGTCAATGAGCAGTTCTTC.

V is TRBV5-6 and J is TRBJ1-2; 8 bases are a match to TRBD1. CDR1 is SGHDT, CDR2 YYEEEE, per germline. V lost 3 bases, J lost 3 bases, and 1 base stayed unmatched. CDR3 size: 13 residues. The CDR3 reads CASSSGGYYGYTF. Here the CDR3 DNA reads TGTGCCAGCAGCTCAGGGGGCTACTATGGCTACACCTTC.

Here the CDR3 DNA reads TGTGCCAGCAGCCCCAGGACAACCGAGCAGTACTTC. Its protein product is CASSPRTTEQYF. J is TRBJ2-7 and V is TRBV5-6; tentative D call: TRBD1 (5 bases). Trimming removed 4 bases at V and 6 bases at J, with 11 bases between. The CDR3 covers 12 residues. The germline CDR1 and CDR2 sequences are SGHDT and YYEEEE. Based on the CDR3 plus reference TRBV5-6 and TRBJ2-7, the full variable domain is DAGVTQSPTHLIKTRGQQVTLRCSPKSGHDTVSWYQQALGQGPQFIFQYYEEEERQRGNFPDRFSGHQFPNYSSELNVNALLLGDSALYLCASSPRTTEQYFGPGTRLTVT.

This clone was seen a single time. The chain couples TRBV6-2 or TRBV6-3 to TRBJ1-2; D gene uncertain. CDR3 length: 13 amino acids. CDR1 is MNHEY and CDR2 is SVGEGT in the germline V gene. Trimming removed 0 bases from V and 4 bases from J, with 6 bases in between. The CDR3 nucleotides are TGTGCCAGCAGTTACTCTCCGGGCTATGGCTACACCTTC. Translated, it gives CASSYSPGYGYTF.

This chain links TRBV11-3 with TRBJ1-1, with D hard to call. V shed 5 bases and J shed 2 bases, with 9 bases lying between them. The CDR3 totals 13 residues. Germline CDR1 is SGHNT and CDR2 is YENEEA. CDR3 protein: CASSELSNTEAFF. CDR3 bases: TGTGCCAGCAGCGAGCTGTCAAACACTGAAGCTTTCTTT.

This clone was seen a few times. This chain uses TRBV19 with TRBJ1-6; D is undetermined. The germline gives CDR1 LNHDA, CDR2 SQIVND (reference sequence). The ends were cut back, 7 bases at V and 6 bases at J, with 7 bases in the middle. The CDR3 is made up of 12 amino acids. The CDR3: CASTTANSPLHF. For the CDR3, the DNA is TGTGCCAGTACAACAGCTAATTCACCCCTCCACTTT.

The gene calls are TRBV7-9 and TRBJ2-3; 11 bases match TRBD2. CDR1 is SEHNR, CDR2 FQNEAQ, per germline (reference sequence). J lost 2 bases, V lost 5 bases, and 6 bases had no gene match. The CDR3 runs 16 residues. The CDR3 spells CASSPGTSGLTDTQYF. For the CDR3, the DNA is TGTGCCAGCAGCCCCGGGACTAGCGGCCTCACAGATACGCAGTATTTT.

This clone was detected only a few times. The rearrangement uses TRBV7-9 and TRBJ1-6; the match to TRBD1 covers 8 bases. Losses at the gene ends were 5 bases for V and 9 bases for J; bases not matched to a gene: 6. The CDR3 totals 14 residues. Looked up from germline, CDR1 is SEHNR and CDR2 is FQNEAQ (reference sequence). The CDR3 here is CASSQDRGTSPLHF. The CDR3 DNA reads TGTGCCAGCAGCCAAGACAGGGGTACTTCACCCCTCCACTTT.

This clone was counted between two and nine times. This chain connects TRBV18 to TRBJ1-4, with D tentatively TRBD1 (6 bases). Germline V gene lookup returns CDR1 KGHSH and CDR2 LQKENI. This CDR3 spans 17 amino acids. Deletions cut 2 bases from V and 8 bases from J, with 21 bases between. CDR3 in DNA: TGTGCCAGCTCACCAAACAGGGTAGGTCGTCAGACCGAAAAACTGTTTTTT. Translating gives CASSPNRVGRQTEKLFF.

This clone was picked up a small number of times. The genes are TRBV5-1 and TRBJ2-3; the match to TRBD1 covers 8 bases. CDR3 length: 14 residues. The trim removed 4 bases at V and 4 bases at J, leaving 5 bases unmatched. Germline CDR1 SGHRS, CDR2 YFSETQ. The CDR3 reads CASSPDRVADTQYF. Here the CDR3 DNA reads TGCGCCAGCAGCCCGGACAGGGTTGCAGATACGCAGTATTTT.

The chain employs TRBV6-6 and TRBJ2-2; 9 bases match TRBD2. V lost 5 bases and J lost 2; bases outside the gene matches: 3. Germline CDR1 reads MNHNY; CDR2 reads SVGAGI (reference sequence). The CDR3 has 15 amino acids. The CDR3 loop is CASSRLAENTGELFF. The CDR3, as DNA: TGTGCCAGCAGTCGACTAGCGGAAAACACCGGGGAGCTGTTTTTT.

J is TRBJ2-5 and V is TRBV7-8, with D tentatively TRBD1 (7 bases). The germline gives CDR1 SGHVS, CDR2 FQNEAQ. This CDR3 is built from 15 residues. V was trimmed by 3 bases and J by 5 bases, leaving 16 bases between them. The CDR3 region is CASSFNRGGGETQYF. The CDR3 region has the DNA TGTGCCAGCAGCTTTAACAGGGGAGGTGGGGAGACCCAGTACTTC.

The chain uses TRBV7-3 and TRBJ2-1; D might be TRBD2 (5 bases). The V gene lost 1 base and the J gene lost 7 bases, with 14 bases spanning the gap. This CDR3 is built from 15 residues. Germline values: CDR1 SGHTA, CDR2 FQGTGA. The CDR3 here is CASSLKRTAKNEQFF. In DNA form, the CDR3 reads TGTGCCAGCAGCTTAAAGAGGACTGCGAAGAATGAGCAGTTCTTC.

This sequence joins TRBV5-4 and TRBJ2-1, with TRBD2 matching 10 bases. This CDR3 region has 18 residues. Germline lookup yields CDR1 SGHNT and CDR2 YYREEE (reference sequence). V shed 4 bases, J shed 2 bases, and the junction held 12 bases outside the gene matches. For the CDR3, the DNA is TGTGCCAGCAGCCCCATAGGAGCGGGGGGGTCTGCCTACAATGAGCAGTTCTTC. Translated: CASSPIGAGGSAYNEQFF. Complete variable domain (other parts from reference TRBV5-4 and TRBJ2-1): ETGVTQSPTHLIKTRGQQVTLRCSSQSGHNTVSWYQQALGQGPQFIFQYYREEENGRGNFPPRFSGLQFPNYSSELNVNALELDDSALYLCASSPIGAGGSAYNEQFFGPGTRLTVL.

With respect to this clone: One junction end does not reproduce the germline sequence, and a read error may be involved. The rearrangement joins TRBV5-5 to TRBJ1-3; 9 bases fit TRBD1. Germline V gene lookup returns CDR1 SGHKS and CDR2 YYEKEE (reference sequence). The CDR3 runs 15 residues. The CDR3 here is CASNLGDRAGNTIYF. CDR3 in DNA: TGTGCCAGCAACTTGGGGGACAGGGCTGGAAACACCATATATTTT.

This chain joins TRBV7-6 and TRBJ1-5; D ambiguous. The CDR3 has 15 amino acids. Germline CDR1 reads SGHVS; CDR2 reads FNYEAQ. The ends were cut back, 1 base at V and 2 bases at J, with 9 bases in the middle. CDR3 amino acids: CASSLGGQGNQPQHF. The CDR3 DNA follows: TGTGCCAGCAGCTTAGGAGGGCAGGGCAATCAGCCCCAGCATTTT.

This clone appeared once. This sequence joins TRBV11-2 and TRBJ2-3; maybe TRBD2 (5 bases). From germline, CDR1 is SGHAT and CDR2 FQNNGV. V dropped 5 bases and J dropped 2 bases, with 14 bases sitting between them. The CDR3 length is 15 residues. CDR3 nucleotides: TGTGCCAGCAGCGAAGGCGGGCTAAACACAGATACGCAGTATTTT. Translating it yields CASSEGGLNTDTQYF.

The V and J genes are TRBV11-2 and TRBJ1-2, with D unclear. This CDR3 contains 15 residues. The V and J ends lost 1 base and 2 bases respectively, with 11 bases between them. Germline V gene lookup returns CDR1 SGHAT and CDR2 FQNNGV. In DNA, the CDR3 is TGTGCCAGCAGCTTAGTCGCAGGCCTGAACTATGGCTACACCTTC. Encoded protein: CASSLVAGLNYGYTF.

In this sample, this clone turned up once. The genes are TRBV2 and TRBJ2-5; 9 bases fit TRBD1. The trim removed 5 bases at V and 4 bases at J, leaving 5 bases unmatched. The CDR3 loop spans 14 amino acids. Germline V gene data show CDR1 as SNHLY and CDR2 as FYNNEI. The CDR3 is CASSPQGAGETQYF. CDR3 DNA sequence: TGTGCCAGCAGTCCACAGGGGGCAGGAGAGACCCAGTACTTC.

This chain joins TRBV6-5 and TRBJ2-2; TRBD2 matches 9 bases. V shed 4 bases and J 5 bases; nucleotides not matched to a gene: 5. CDR3 length equals 15 residues. CDR1 MNHEY and CDR2 SVGAGI come from the germline V gene. The CDR3: CASSFQAGGTGELFF. CDR3 DNA: TGTGCCAGCAGTTTTCAAGCGGGAGGAACCGGGGAGCTGTTTTTT.

The gene calls are TRBV5-1 and TRBJ1-4, with D possibly TRBD1 on 6 matching bases. The CDR3 covers 16 residues. Germline lookup yields CDR1 SGHRS and CDR2 YFSETQ. V was shortened by 6 bases and J by 0 bases, with 15 bases between the two germline ends. The CDR3 loop is CASTKTGHATNEKLFF. The CDR3 nucleotides read TGCGCCAGCACCAAAACAGGGCATGCAACTAATGAAAAACTGTTTTTT.

The genes are TRBV5-4 and TRBJ2-7; 11 bases align to TRBD1. This CDR3 region has 15 residues. Germline V gives CDR1 SGHNT, CDR2 YYREEE (reference sequence). The V and J ends lost 3 bases and 0 bases, in that order; junction bases with no gene match: 2. The CDR3 loop is CASSYGTGGSYEQYF. The CDR3 nucleotides are TGTGCCAGCAGCTACGGGACAGGGGGCTCCTACGAGCAGTACTTC.

The J gene is TRBJ2-5, the V gene TRBV5-4; D unresolved. The CDR3 runs 13 residues. V shed 0 bases and J shed 0 bases, with 3 bases lying between them. Per the germline V gene, CDR1 is SGHNT and CDR2 is YYREEE (reference sequence). The CDR3: CASSLDYQETQYF. DNA for the CDR3: TGTGCCAGCAGCTTGGACTACCAAGAGACCCAGTACTTC.

This chain joins TRBV24-1 and TRBJ2-1; 9 bases line up with TRBD1. Unmatched junction bases numbered 9, after V lost 3 bases and J lost 7 bases. Germline loops: CDR1 KGHDR, CDR2 SFDVKD. The length of the CDR3 is 16 residues. The CDR3, as DNA: TGTGCCACCAGTGATCCGGGACAGGGCGCAGCAAATGAGCAGTTCTTC. Encoded protein: CATSDPGQGAANEQFF.

J is TRBJ1-1 and V is TRBV19; D unresolved. Germline CDR1 and CDR2: LNHDA and SQIVND (reference sequence). The V gene lost 8 bases and the J gene lost 5 bases, with 21 bases spanning the gap. The CDR3 is 15 residues long. The CDR3 nucleotides read TGTGCCAGTCAGAGGGAATTTGGCCTAGGGACTGAAGCTTTCTTT. Translated: CASQREFGLGTEAFF.

This chain links TRBV19 with TRBJ1-5; D is perhaps TRBD1 (5 bases). Germline V gives CDR1 LNHDA, CDR2 SQIVND (reference sequence). Trimming pared 4 bases from V and 3 bases from J, leaving 10 bases between. This CDR3 has 14 residues. CDR3 protein: CASSTTGSNQPQHF. CDR3 coding DNA: TGTGCCAGTAGTACCACAGGATCCAATCAGCCCCAGCATTTT.